The entry below gives a single T cell receptor (beta chain) sequence along with its context. Its antigen remains unknown. The CDR3 runs 15 residues. The V gene's germline CDR1 is SGHRS and CDR2 YFSETQ. With V trimmed by 4 bases and J by 4 bases, 8 bases remained unmatched. In the authors' workflow: ImmunoSEQ yielded junction-only sequences lacking quality scores, so filtering differed. Data came from immunoSEQ multiplex PCR; TCRdb stores just in-frame clones and leaves some out. The V and J calls and clone size come from that table; D and trimming were worked out from the DNA. This table has about 2 million clones, roughly 94% appearing once. This entry is derived from a study of shared clonotypes between healthy human individuals. Looking at the study overall: A couple of female and three male donors aged 18 to 49 were enrolled.

Regarding the study as a whole: Naive subsets usually exceeded memory subsets in estimated richness.

Each sample came from a Caucasian adult donor living in Nashville, Tennessee. Sequenced sample: naive CD4+ T cells sorted from blood. Subset here: CD45RA+ positively selected. The chain couples TRBV5-1 to TRBJ2-5; 9 nucleotides agree with TRBD1. The sequence was obtained from a man between 18 and 35 years old in good health. The CDR3 nucleotides read TGCGCCAGCAGCACTAACACAGGGGGCCCAGAGACCCAGTACTTC. Its translation: CASSTNTGGPETQYF.